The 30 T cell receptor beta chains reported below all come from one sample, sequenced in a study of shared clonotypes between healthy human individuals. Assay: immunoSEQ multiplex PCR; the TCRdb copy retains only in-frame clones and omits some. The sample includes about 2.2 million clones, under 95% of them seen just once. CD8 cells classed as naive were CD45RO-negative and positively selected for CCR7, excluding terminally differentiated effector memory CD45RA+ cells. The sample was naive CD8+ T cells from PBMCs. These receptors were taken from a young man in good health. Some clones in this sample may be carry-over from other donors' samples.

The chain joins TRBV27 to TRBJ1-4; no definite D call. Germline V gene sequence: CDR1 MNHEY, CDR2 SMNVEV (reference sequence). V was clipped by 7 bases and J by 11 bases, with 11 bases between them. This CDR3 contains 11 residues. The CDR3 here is CASTPGPKLFF. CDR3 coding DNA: TGTGCCAGCACTCCGGGTCCGAAACTGTTTTTT.

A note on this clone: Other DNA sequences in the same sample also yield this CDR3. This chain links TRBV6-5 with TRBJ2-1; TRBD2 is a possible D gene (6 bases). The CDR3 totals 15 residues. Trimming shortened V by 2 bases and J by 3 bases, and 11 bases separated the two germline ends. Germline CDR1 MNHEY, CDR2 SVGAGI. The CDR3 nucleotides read TGTGCCAGCAGTTACGGGAGGACTGGCTACAATGAGCAGTTCTTC. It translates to CASSYGRTGYNEQFF.

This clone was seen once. In nucleotides, the CDR3 is TGTGCCAGCAGCGGGGGGGCATATGGCTACACCTTC. It is translated as CASSGGAYGYTF. V is TRBV5-4 and J is TRBJ1-2; D possibly corresponds to TRBD1 (6 bases). The CDR3 spans 12 residues. Trimming stripped 4 bases from V and 5 bases from J, with 9 bases between. Looked up from germline, CDR1 is SGHNT and CDR2 is YYREEE (reference sequence).

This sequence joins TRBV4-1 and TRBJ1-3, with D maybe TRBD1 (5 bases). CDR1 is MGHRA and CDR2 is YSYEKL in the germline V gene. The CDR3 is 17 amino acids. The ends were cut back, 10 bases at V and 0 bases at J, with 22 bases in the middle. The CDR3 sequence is CATSGRFQGSSGNTIYF. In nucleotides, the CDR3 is TGCGCCACCTCAGGAAGGTTCCAGGGTAGCTCTGGAAACACCATATATTTT.

This chain's CDR3 is CASSHRSGELFF. The CDR3 DNA is TGTGCCAGCAGCCATCGGTCCGGGGAGCTGTTTTTT. J is TRBJ2-2 and V is TRBV11-3; no clear D. This CDR3 comprises 12 residues. V was cut by 5 bases and J by 6 bases, with 7 bases left in between. Germline assignment: CDR1 SGHNT and CDR2 YENEEA.

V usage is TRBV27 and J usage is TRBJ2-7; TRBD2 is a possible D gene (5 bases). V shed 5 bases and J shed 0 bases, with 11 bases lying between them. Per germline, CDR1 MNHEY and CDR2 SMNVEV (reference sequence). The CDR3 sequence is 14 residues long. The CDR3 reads CASSPHRGSYEQYF. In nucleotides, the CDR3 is TGTGCCAGCAGTCCTCATCGGGGCTCCTACGAGCAGTACTTC.

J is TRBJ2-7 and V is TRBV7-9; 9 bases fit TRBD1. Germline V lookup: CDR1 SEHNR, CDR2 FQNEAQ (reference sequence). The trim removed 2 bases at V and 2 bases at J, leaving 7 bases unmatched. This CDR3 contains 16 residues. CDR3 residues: CASSLLRQGGTYEQYF. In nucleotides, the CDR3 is TGTGCCAGCAGCTTACTGAGACAGGGGGGTACCTACGAGCAGTACTTC.

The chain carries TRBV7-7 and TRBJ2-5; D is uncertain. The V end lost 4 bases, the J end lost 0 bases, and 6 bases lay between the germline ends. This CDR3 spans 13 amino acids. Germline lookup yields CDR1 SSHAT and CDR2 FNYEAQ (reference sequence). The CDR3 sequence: CASSSRYQETQYF. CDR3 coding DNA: TGTGCCAGCAGCTCACGGTACCAAGAGACCCAGTACTTC.

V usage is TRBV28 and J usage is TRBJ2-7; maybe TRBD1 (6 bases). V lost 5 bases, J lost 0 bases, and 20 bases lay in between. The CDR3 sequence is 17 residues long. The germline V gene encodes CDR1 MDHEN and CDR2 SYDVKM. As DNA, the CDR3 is TGTGCCAGCAGTCCACTCCGGGACATCAAACCCTCCTACGAGCAGTACTTC. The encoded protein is CASSPLRDIKPSYEQYF. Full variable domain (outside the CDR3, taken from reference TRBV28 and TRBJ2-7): DVKVTQSSRYLVKRTGEKVFLECVQDMDHENMFWYRQDPGLGLRLIYFSYDVKMKEKGDIPEGYSVSREKKERFSLILESASTNQTSMYLCASSPLRDIKPSYEQYFGPGTRLTVT.

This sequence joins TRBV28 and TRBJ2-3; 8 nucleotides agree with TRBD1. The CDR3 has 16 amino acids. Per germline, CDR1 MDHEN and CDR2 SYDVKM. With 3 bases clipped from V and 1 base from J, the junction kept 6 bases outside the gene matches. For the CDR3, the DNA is TGTGCCAGCAGTTTTTCGGCCAGGGGGCGCACAGATACGCAGTATTTT. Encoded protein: CASSFSARGRTDTQYF.

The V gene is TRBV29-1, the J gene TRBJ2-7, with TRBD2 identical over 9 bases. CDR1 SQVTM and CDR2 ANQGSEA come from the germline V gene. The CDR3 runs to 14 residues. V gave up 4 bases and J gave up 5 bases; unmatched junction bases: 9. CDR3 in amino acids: CSVVGSGRGNEQYF. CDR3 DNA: TGCAGCGTTGTGGGTAGCGGGAGAGGTAACGAGCAGTACTTC.

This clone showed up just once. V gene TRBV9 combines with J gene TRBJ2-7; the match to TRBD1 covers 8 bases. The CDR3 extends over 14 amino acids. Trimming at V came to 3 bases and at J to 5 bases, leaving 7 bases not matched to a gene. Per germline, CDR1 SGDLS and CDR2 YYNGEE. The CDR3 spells CASSAGQGSNEQYF. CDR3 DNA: TGTGCCAGCAGCGCTGGACAGGGTAGCAACGAGCAGTACTTC.

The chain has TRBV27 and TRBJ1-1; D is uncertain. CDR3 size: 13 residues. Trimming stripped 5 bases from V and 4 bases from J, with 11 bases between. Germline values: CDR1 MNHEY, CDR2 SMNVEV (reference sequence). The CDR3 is CASSPGRLTEAFF. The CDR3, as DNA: TGTGCCAGCAGTCCCGGACGGCTCACTGAAGCTTTCTTT.

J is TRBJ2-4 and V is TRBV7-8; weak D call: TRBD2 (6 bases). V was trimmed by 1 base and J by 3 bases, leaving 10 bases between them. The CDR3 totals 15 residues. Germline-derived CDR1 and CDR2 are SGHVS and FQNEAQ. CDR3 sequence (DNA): TGTGCCAGCAGCTTAGTACCGGAGGGCAAAAACATTCAGTACTTC. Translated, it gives CASSLVPEGKNIQYF.

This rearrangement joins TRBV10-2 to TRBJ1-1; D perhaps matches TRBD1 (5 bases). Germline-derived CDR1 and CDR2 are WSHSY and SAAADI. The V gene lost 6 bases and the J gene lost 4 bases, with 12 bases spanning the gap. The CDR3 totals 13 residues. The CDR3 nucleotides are TGCGCCAGCAGGAACCCAGGGACCACTGAAGCTTTCTTT. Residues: CASRNPGTTEAFF.

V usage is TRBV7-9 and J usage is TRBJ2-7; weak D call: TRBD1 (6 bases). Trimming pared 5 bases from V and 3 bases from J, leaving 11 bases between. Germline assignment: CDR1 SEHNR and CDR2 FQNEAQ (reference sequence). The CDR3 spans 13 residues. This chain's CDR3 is CASSQDSSYEQYF. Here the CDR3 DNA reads TGTGCCAGCAGCCAGGACAGTAGCTACGAGCAGTACTTC.

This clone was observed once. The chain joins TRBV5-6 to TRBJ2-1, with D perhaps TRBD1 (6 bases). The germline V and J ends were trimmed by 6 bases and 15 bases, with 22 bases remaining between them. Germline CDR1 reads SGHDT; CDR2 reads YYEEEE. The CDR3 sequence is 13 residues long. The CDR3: CASTQTPGTSWFF. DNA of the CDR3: TGTGCCAGCACCCAAACCCCAGGGACAAGTTGGTTCTTC. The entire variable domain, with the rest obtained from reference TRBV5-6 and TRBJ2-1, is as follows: DAGVTQSPTHLIKTRGQQVTLRCSPKSGHDTVSWYQQALGQGPQFIFQYYEEEERQRGNFPDRFSGHQFPNYSSELNVNALLLGDSALYLCASTQTPGTSWFFGPGTRLTVL.

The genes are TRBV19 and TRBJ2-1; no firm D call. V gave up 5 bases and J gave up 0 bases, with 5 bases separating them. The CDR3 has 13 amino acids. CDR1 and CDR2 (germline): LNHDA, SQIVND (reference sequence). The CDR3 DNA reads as TGTGCCAGTAGTGCCACCTCCTACAATGAGCAGTTCTTC. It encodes CASSATSYNEQFF.

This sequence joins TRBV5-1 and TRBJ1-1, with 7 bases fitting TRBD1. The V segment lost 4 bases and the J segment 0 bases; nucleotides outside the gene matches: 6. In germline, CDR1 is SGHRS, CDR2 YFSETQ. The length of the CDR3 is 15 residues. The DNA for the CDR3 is TGCGCCAGCAGCGCCCCCGGGACAGTGAACACTGAAGCTTTCTTT. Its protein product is CASSAPGTVNTEAFF.

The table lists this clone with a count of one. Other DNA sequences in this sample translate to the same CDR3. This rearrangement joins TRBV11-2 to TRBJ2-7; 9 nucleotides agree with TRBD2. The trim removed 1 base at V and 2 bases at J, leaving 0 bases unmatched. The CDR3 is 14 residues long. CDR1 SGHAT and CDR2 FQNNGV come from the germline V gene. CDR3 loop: CASSLGLAAYEQYF. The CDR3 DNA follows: TGTGCCAGCAGCTTAGGACTAGCGGCCTACGAGCAGTACTTC.

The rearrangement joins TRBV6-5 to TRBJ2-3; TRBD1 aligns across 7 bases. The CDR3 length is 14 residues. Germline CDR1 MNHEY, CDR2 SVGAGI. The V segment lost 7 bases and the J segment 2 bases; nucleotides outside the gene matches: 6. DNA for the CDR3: TGTGCCAGCACCCCGGGACAGCCCACAGATACGCAGTATTTT. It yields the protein CASTPGQPTDTQYF.

The DNA for the CDR3 is TGTGCCATCAGTGAGTCTGCCAGGGTGGGTGGCAATCAGCCCCAGCATTTT. Translated, it gives CAISESARVGGNQPQHF. The V call is TRBV10-3, the J call TRBJ1-5, with D tentatively TRBD1 (5 bases). The CDR3 has 17 residues. The germline V and J ends were trimmed by 0 bases and 2 bases, with 14 bases remaining between them. Germline CDR1 is ENHRY and CDR2 is SYGVKD.

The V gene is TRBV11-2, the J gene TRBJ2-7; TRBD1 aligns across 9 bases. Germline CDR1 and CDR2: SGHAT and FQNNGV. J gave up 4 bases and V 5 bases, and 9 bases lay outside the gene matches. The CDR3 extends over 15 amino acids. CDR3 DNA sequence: TGTGCCAGCAGCCGTTCACAGGGGGCTGTATACGAGCAGTACTTC. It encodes CASSRSQGAVYEQYF.

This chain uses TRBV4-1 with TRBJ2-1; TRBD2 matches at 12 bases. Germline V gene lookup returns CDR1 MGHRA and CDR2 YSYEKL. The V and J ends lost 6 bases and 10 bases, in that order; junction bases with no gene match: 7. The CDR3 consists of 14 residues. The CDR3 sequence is CASSPTSGSNEQFF. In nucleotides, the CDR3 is TGCGCCAGCAGTCCGACTAGCGGGAGCAACGAGCAGTTCTTC.

The DNA for the CDR3 is TGTGCCAGCCGGGGATGGGATGGATCCTACGAGCAGTACTTC. Protein product: CASRGWDGSYEQYF. The chain employs TRBV19 and TRBJ2-7; D perhaps matches TRBD2 (5 bases). This CDR3 has 14 amino acids. Trimming left V 9 bases short and J 1 base short, with 16 bases between. Germline loops: CDR1 LNHDA, CDR2 SQIVND (reference sequence).

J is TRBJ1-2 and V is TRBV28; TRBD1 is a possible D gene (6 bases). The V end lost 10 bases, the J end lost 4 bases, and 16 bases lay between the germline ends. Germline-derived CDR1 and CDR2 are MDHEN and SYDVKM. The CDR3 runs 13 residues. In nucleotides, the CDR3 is TGTGCCACCCGCCAGTCAGGGGCCTATGGCTACACCTTC. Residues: CATRQSGAYGYTF.

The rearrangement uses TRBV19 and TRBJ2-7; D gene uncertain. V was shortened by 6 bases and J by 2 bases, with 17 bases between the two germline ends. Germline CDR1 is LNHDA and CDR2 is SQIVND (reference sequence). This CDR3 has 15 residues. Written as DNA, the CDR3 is TGTGCCAGTAGCGCCCGGGTCCCACCTACCTACGAGCAGTACTTC. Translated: CASSARVPPTYEQYF.

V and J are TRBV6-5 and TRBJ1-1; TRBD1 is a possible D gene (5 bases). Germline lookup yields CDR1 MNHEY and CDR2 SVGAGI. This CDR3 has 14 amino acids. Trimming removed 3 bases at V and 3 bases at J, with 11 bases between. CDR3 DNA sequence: TGTGCCAGCAGTTATCAGGGAGGTTACACTGAAGCTTTCTTT. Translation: CASSYQGGYTEAFF.

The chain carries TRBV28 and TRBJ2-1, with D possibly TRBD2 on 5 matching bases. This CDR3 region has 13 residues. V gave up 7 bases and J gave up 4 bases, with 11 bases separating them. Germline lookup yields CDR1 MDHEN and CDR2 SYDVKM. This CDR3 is CASMGVRYNEQFF. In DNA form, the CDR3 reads TGTGCCAGCATGGGAGTTCGGTACAATGAGCAGTTCTTC.

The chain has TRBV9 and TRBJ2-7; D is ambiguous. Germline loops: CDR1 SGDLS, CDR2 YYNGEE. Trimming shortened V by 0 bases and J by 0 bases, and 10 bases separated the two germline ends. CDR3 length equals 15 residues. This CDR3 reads CASSVGSLDSYEQYF. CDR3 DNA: TGTGCCAGCAGCGTAGGGTCGCTCGACTCCTACGAGCAGTACTTC.